These 14 T cell receptor beta chains originate from one sample sequenced in a study of T cell repertoires in cytomegalovirus infection. In TCRdb, the reads were re-called with MiXCR into one record per CDR3 protein. Of under 850,000 distinct CDR3 sequences in the sample, around 35% are singletons; the top ten hold 15% to 20%. Their antigens are not known. Source: cultured PBMCs, taken from culture after CMV antigen stimulation. The receptors here all came from a human donor in good health (CMV status not recorded). Some clones in this sample may be carry-over from other donors' samples.

This chain joins TRBV19 and TRBJ2-4; TRBD2 matches at 7 bases. J was trimmed by 7 bases and V by 6 bases; bases with no gene match: 3. This CDR3 is 12 amino acids long. Germline CDR1 reads LNHDA; CDR2 reads SQIVND (reference sequence). The CDR3 nucleotides are TGTGCCAGTAGCATGGGGGGGAACATTCAGTACTTC. Translation gives CASSMGGNIQYF.

The rearrangement links TRBV10-3 to TRBJ1-1; no clear D gene. The CDR3 runs 14 residues. The germline CDR1 and CDR2 sequences are ENHRY and SYGVKD. The V and J ends lost 10 bases and 0 bases respectively, with 15 bases between them. The DNA of the CDR3 is TGTGCCACCAGACCGAACACCATGAACACTGAAGCTTTCTTT. This encodes CATRPNTMNTEAFF.

The chain links TRBV12-3 or TRBV12-4 to TRBJ1-5; 7 bases agree with TRBD1. The V segment lost 2 bases and the J segment 3 bases; nucleotides outside the gene matches: 4. The CDR3 is made up of 15 amino acids. CDR3 sequence (DNA): TGTGCCAGCAGTTTAAACCAGGGGGTCAATCAGCCCCAGCATTTT. It encodes CASSLNQGVNQPQHF.

DNA of the CDR3: TGTGCCAGCAGCTTAGGGCCGAGCTCTGGGGCCAACGTCCTGACTTTC. Protein sequence: CASSLGPSSGANVLTF. This sequence joins TRBV7-6 and TRBJ2-6; D is unresolved. The CDR3 spans 16 residues. The V gene lost 1 base and the J gene lost 0 bases, with 7 bases spanning the gap. Germline CDR1 SGHVS, CDR2 FNYEAQ.

This clonotype appeared a few times. The J gene is TRBJ2-1, the V gene TRBV7-2; no clear D gene. Germline CDR1 and CDR2: SGHTA and FQGNSA. The V gene lost 1 base and the J gene lost 9 bases, with 7 bases spanning the gap. CDR3 length equals 12 residues. The CDR3 DNA reads TGTGCCAGCAGCTTAGGGTTGGGTGAGCAGTTCTTC. This sequence encodes CASSLGLGEQFF.

CDR3 sequence: CASSLRGTDQETQYF. The CDR3 DNA sequence: TGTGCCAGCAGCTTACGGGGCACGGACCAAGAGACCCAGTACTTC. J is TRBJ2-5 and V is TRBV11-2; D assignment may be TRBD1 or TRBD2 (5 bases each). V lost 2 bases and J lost 0, with 10 bases in between. Germline values: CDR1 SGHAT, CDR2 FQNNGV. CDR3 length: 15 residues.

The CDR3 protein is CASSQDRTRNSPLHF. CDR3 sequence (DNA): TGCGCCAGCAGCCAAGATCGAACCCGTAATTCACCCCTCCACTTT. V and J are TRBV4-3 and TRBJ1-6; unclear D gene. This CDR3 has 15 amino acids. The V and J ends lost 0 bases and 6 bases respectively, with 9 bases between them. CDR1 LGHNA and CDR2 YSLEER come from the germline V gene.

The chain joins TRBV7-6 to TRBJ1-6; the D is unclear. V dropped 5 bases and J dropped 5 bases, with 7 bases sitting between them. In germline, CDR1 is SGHVS, CDR2 FNYEAQ. The CDR3 runs 13 residues. Here the CDR3 reads CASSQLNNSPLHF. The CDR3 DNA reads TGTGCCAGCAGCCAGTTGAATAATTCACCCCTCCACTTT.

This clonotype came up a few times. The V call is TRBV12-3 or TRBV12-4, the J call TRBJ2-7, with 8 nucleotides matching TRBD1. Trimming took 9 bases from V and 4 from J; bases not matched to a gene: 5. The CDR3 length is 12 residues. CDR3 sequence reads: CASGQGKYEQYF. CDR3 nucleotide sequence: TGTGCCAGTGGACAGGGAAAGTACGAGCAGTACTTC.

The chain employs TRBV10-3 and TRBJ2-5, with D unresolved. The V end was cut by 3 bases, the J end by 3 bases, with 11 bases between. This CDR3 is built from 14 residues. Germline-derived CDR1 and CDR2 are ENHRY and SYGVKD. CDR3 protein: CAISDFQVKETQYF. The CDR3 bases are TGTGCCATCAGTGATTTTCAGGTGAAAGAGACCCAGTACTTC.

This chain's CDR3 is CASSYPGDTQYF. The CDR3 nucleotides read TGTGCCAGCAGTTACCCGGGAGATACGCAGTATTTT. This sequence joins TRBV6-2 or TRBV6-3 and TRBJ2-3, with D hard to call. Germline V gene sequence: CDR1 MNHEY, CDR2 SVGEGT. V was trimmed by 2 bases and J by 5 bases, leaving 5 bases between them. This CDR3 is 12 amino acids long.

This clonotype was picked up a small number of times. The chain has TRBV6-2 or TRBV6-3 and TRBJ2-7; no definite D call. CDR3 length equals 13 residues. Between the trimmed V and J ends, which lost 2 bases and 3 bases, there was a span of 8 bases. Germline CDR1 MNHEY, CDR2 SVGEGT. The CDR3, as DNA: TGTGCCAGCAGTTACGAGCGCATCTACGAGCAGTACTTC. This encodes CASSYERIYEQYF.

This clonotype occurred a few times. CDR3 in amino acids: CSAGPNGANVLTF. CDR3 coding DNA: TGCAGTGCTGGCCCCAATGGGGCCAACGTCCTGACTTTC. V is TRBV20-1 and J is TRBJ2-6; unclear D gene. V lost 5 bases, J lost 3 bases, and 8 bases lay in between. The CDR3 runs to 13 residues. Per the germline V gene, CDR1 is DFQATT and CDR2 is SNEGSKA (reference sequence).

The chain combines TRBV19 with TRBJ2-3; D uncertain. The germline CDR1 and CDR2 sequences are LNHDA and SQIVND (reference sequence). The CDR3 has 13 residues. The ends were cut back, 6 bases at V and 2 bases at J, with 9 bases in the middle. The CDR3 loop reads CASRVSNTDTQYF. The CDR3 nucleotides are TGTGCCAGTAGGGTTTCGAACACAGATACGCAGTATTTT.